Each of the 26 T cell receptor beta chains below was sequenced from the same sample in a study of T cells in Graves' hyperthyroidism and ophthalmopathy. The CDR3 regions of TCR beta were amplified from RNA transcripts. TCR CDR3 underwent first-round RT-PCR with the HTBI primer set. TCRdb reprocessed the multiplex PCR reads with MiXCR, giving one entry per CDR3 protein. The sample yields about 210,000 distinct CDR3 sequences, roughly 15% seen once. Sequencing was performed on blood. Receptors originate from a man aged 45 to 65 with Graves' hyperthyroidism.

There are a few counts of this clonotype. The CDR3: CSASGRALGDTQYF. DNA for the CDR3: TGCAGTGCTAGCGGGAGGGCCCTAGGAGATACGCAGTATTTT. The rearrangement links TRBV20-1 to TRBJ2-3; 8 positions match TRBD2. CDR3 length: 14 amino acids. Germline assignment: CDR1 DFQATT and CDR2 SNEGSKA (reference sequence). Trimming at V came to 3 bases and at J to 5 bases, leaving 7 bases not matched to a gene.

At least ten counts were recorded for this clonotype. The chain is built from TRBV7-9 and TRBJ1-2; 9 bases match TRBD1. In germline, CDR1 is SEHNR, CDR2 FQNEAQ (reference sequence). The V segment lost 4 bases and the J segment 8 bases; nucleotides outside the gene matches: 11. The CDR3 covers 15 residues. CDR3 in amino acids: CASSSNQDRGMGYTF. CDR3 bases: TGTGCCAGCAGCTCGAATCAGGACAGGGGCATGGGCTACACCTTC.

This clonotype was picked up many times. The rearrangement joins TRBV27 to TRBJ2-3, with 9 bases that match TRBD1. The V segment lost 4 bases and the J segment 6 bases; nucleotides outside the gene matches: 8. The germline CDR1 and CDR2 sequences are MNHEY and SMNVEV (reference sequence). The CDR3 has 15 amino acids. The CDR3 loop is CASSYRGLYYDTQYF. CDR3 coding DNA: TGTGCCAGCAGTTACAGGGGGCTCTACTACGATACGCAGTATTTT.

This clonotype was detected many times. This chain joins TRBV4-2 and TRBJ1-1, with 9 bases aligning to TRBD1. Germline-derived CDR1 and CDR2 are LGHNA and YNFKEQ. The ends lost 0 bases at V and 5 bases at J; junction bases unmatched: 4. The CDR3 has 15 amino acids. In DNA, the CDR3 is TGTGCCAGCAGCCAAGAGGGGACAGGGAGGACTGAAGCTTTCTTT. Translation gives CASSQEGTGRTEAFF.

This clonotype has only a few counts. J is TRBJ2-5 and V is TRBV5-1; no reliable D call. This CDR3 comprises 14 residues. Germline values: CDR1 SGHRS, CDR2 YFSETQ. The V end was cut by 1 base, the J end by 1 base, with 8 bases between. The CDR3 protein is CASSLLSFQETQYF. The CDR3, as DNA: TGCGCCAGCAGCTTGCTCAGTTTCCAAGAGACCCAGTACTTC.

The chain couples TRBV7-2 to TRBJ2-7; D ambiguous. The germline V gene has CDR1 SGHTA and CDR2 FQGNSA. The ends were cut back, 1 base at V and 2 bases at J, with 9 bases in the middle. The CDR3 covers 14 residues. The CDR3 DNA reads TGTGCCAGCAGCTTAGATGCCAGAACCTACGAGCAGTACTTC. It codes for CASSLDARTYEQYF.

This clonotype has only a few counts. The rearrangement uses TRBV19 and TRBJ1-1, with D uncertain. V lost 3 bases to trimming and J lost 0 bases, with 5 bases between them. The CDR3 loop spans 13 amino acids. Germline CDR1 is LNHDA and CDR2 is SQIVND (reference sequence). The CDR3 protein is CASSIDLNTEAFF. The DNA of the CDR3 is TGTGCCAGTAGTATCGATCTGAACACTGAAGCTTTCTTT.

In its sample, this clonotype was seen many times. The chain employs TRBV3-1 and TRBJ2-6, with TRBD2 as a possible D gene (5 bases). Deletions cut 9 bases from V and 0 bases from J, with 12 bases between. Germline V lookup: CDR1 LGHDT, CDR2 YNNKEL (reference sequence). The CDR3 is made up of 15 amino acids. In nucleotides, the CDR3 is TGTGCCAGTTCGGCGGGCCACTCTGGGGCCAACGTCCTGACTTTC. Translated, it gives CASSAGHSGANVLTF.

V and J are TRBV7-9 and TRBJ2-1; D remains unclear. Per the germline V gene, CDR1 is SEHNR and CDR2 is FQNEAQ (reference sequence). V shed 3 bases and J shed 9 bases, with 9 bases lying between them. The CDR3 is 12 residues long. The CDR3 region has the DNA TGTGCCAGCAGCTTTACGGAGATTGAGCAGTTCTTC. Translating it yields CASSFTEIEQFF. The full variable domain, in which reference TRBV7-9 and TRBJ2-1 provide the parts outside the CDR3, is DTGVSQNPRHKITKRGQNVTFRCDPISEHNRLYWYRQTLGQGPEFLTYFQNEAQLEKSRLLSDRFSAERPKGSFSTLEIQRTEQGDSAMYLCASSFTEIEQFFGPGTRLTVL.

This clonotype was seen at least ten times. This chain links TRBV12-3 or TRBV12-4 with TRBJ2-5, with D perhaps TRBD1 or TRBD2 (5 bases each). With 5 bases removed from V and 9 bases from J, the gap between germline ends came to 16 bases. The CDR3 extends over 13 amino acids. The CDR3 region is CASSVGTAQPQYF. In nucleotides, the CDR3 is TGTGCCAGCAGTGTCGGGACCGCACAGCCCCAGTACTTC.

The chain links TRBV5-6 to TRBJ2-2; TRBD1 matches at 8 bases. The CDR3 is 15 residues long. The V segment lost 0 bases and the J segment 5 bases; nucleotides outside the gene matches: 3. The germline V gene encodes CDR1 SGHDT and CDR2 YYEEEE. The CDR3 sequence is CASSLGWTGTGELFF. CDR3 sequence (DNA): TGTGCCAGCAGCTTGGGATGGACAGGGACCGGGGAGCTGTTTTTT.

The V gene is TRBV12-3 or TRBV12-4, the J gene TRBJ2-1; the D is unclear. The V end was cut by 5 bases, the J end by 1 base, with 9 bases between. The CDR3 is 14 residues long. CDR3 loop: CASSLTQSYNEQFF. CDR3 coding DNA: TGTGCCAGCAGTCTAACCCAGTCCTACAATGAGCAGTTCTTC.

This clonotype occurred many times. The rearrangement uses TRBV6-2 or TRBV6-3 and TRBJ1-5; D may be TRBD1 (6 bases). The germline V and J ends were trimmed by 5 bases and 6 bases, with 8 bases remaining between them. Germline-derived CDR1 and CDR2 are MNHEY and SVGEGT. The CDR3 has 12 amino acids. The CDR3 is CASSHRAQPQHF. CDR3 nucleotide sequence: TGTGCCAGCAGTCACAGGGCTCAGCCCCAGCATTTT.

The rearrangement links TRBV7-6 to TRBJ2-5; TRBD1 matches at 9 bases. The CDR3 length is 16 residues. CDR1 is SGHVS and CDR2 is FNYEAQ in the germline V gene. V shed 5 bases and J 5 bases; nucleotides not matched to a gene: 12. CDR3 loop: CASSTTSNRGRETQYF. CDR3 nucleotides: TGTGCCAGCAGCACTACCTCTAACAGGGGGCGGGAGACCCAGTACTTC.

This chain links TRBV28 with TRBJ2-7; possible D gene TRBD1, 6 bases. This CDR3 is built from 15 residues. CDR1 is MDHEN and CDR2 is SYDVKM in the germline V gene. V lost 5 bases, J lost 2 bases, and 16 bases lay in between. In DNA, the CDR3 is TGTGCCAGCAGTCCACCTCGGGACACAACCTACGAGCAGTACTTC. It specifies CASSPPRDTTYEQYF.

In this sample, this clonotype turned up many times. The chain combines TRBV6-2 or TRBV6-3 with TRBJ2-1; D perhaps matches TRBD2 (6 bases). Trimming left V 0 bases short and J 6 bases short, with 27 bases between. Germline values: CDR1 MNHEY, CDR2 SVGEGT. The CDR3 loop spans 20 amino acids. The CDR3 reads CASSYSVLGGSLWSGNEQFF. The CDR3 coding sequence is TGTGCCAGCAGTTACTCCGTCCTAGGAGGGTCCCTTTGGTCTGGCAATGAGCAGTTCTTC.

This clonotype was observed at least ten times. This chain connects TRBV30 to TRBJ2-3, with TRBD1 as a possible D gene (5 bases). The V gene's germline CDR1 is GTSNPN and CDR2 SVGIG (reference sequence). Trimming stripped 8 bases from V and 0 bases from J, with 15 bases between. The CDR3 covers 14 residues. The CDR3 region has the DNA TGTGCCGGCCGACAGCACCCTAGCACAGATACGCAGTATTTT. Amino acid sequence: CAGRQHPSTDTQYF.

V and J are TRBV2 and TRBJ1-5, with D perhaps matching TRBD1 (6 bases). Germline V CDR1 and CDR2: SNHLY, FYNNEI. The CDR3 sequence is 14 residues long. Deletions cut 7 bases from V and 4 bases from J, with 14 bases between. CDR3 nucleotide sequence: TGTGCCAGCAAAGAAGGGGGTCCGAATCAGCCCCAGCATTTT. Amino acids: CASKEGGPNQPQHF.

The table lists this clonotype with a few counts. The chain is built from TRBV5-1 and TRBJ2-1, with D possibly TRBD2 on 6 matching bases. CDR3 length: 16 residues. Trimming stripped 0 bases from V and 4 bases from J, with 14 bases between. Germline-derived CDR1 and CDR2 are SGHRS and YFSETQ. The CDR3: CASSLAGGAGYNEQFF. The DNA for the CDR3 is TGCGCCAGCAGCTTGGCCGGAGGGGCTGGGTACAATGAGCAGTTCTTC.

This clonotype was picked up a small number of times. The chain joins TRBV11-2 to TRBJ2-3; TRBD2 is a possible D gene (6 bases). The germline CDR1 and CDR2 sequences are SGHAT and FQNNGV. The V end lost 0 bases, the J end lost 2 bases, and 12 bases lay between the germline ends. The CDR3 sequence is 16 residues long. This chain's CDR3 is CASSLDLAAYTDTQYF. In DNA form, the CDR3 reads TGTGCCAGCAGCTTAGATTTAGCGGCTTACACAGATACGCAGTATTTT. The complete variable domain, with remaining parts taken from reference TRBV11-2 and TRBJ2-3, reads EAGVAQSPRYKIIEKRQSVAFWCNPISGHATLYWYQQILGQGPKLLIQFQNNGVVDDSQLPKDRFSAERLKGVDSTLKIQPAKLEDSAVYLCASSLDLAAYTDTQYFGPGTRLTVL.

This clonotype was counted a few times. This sequence joins TRBV28 and TRBJ1-2; no clear D gene. Trimming cost V 6 bases and J 5 bases, with 19 bases left between them. CDR3 size: 15 residues. Germline V gene sequence: CDR1 MDHEN, CDR2 SYDVKM. This CDR3 is CASRASGGDGYGYTF. CDR3 bases: TGTGCCAGCAGGGCGTCCGGCGGCGATGGATATGGCTACACCTTC.

This clonotype was recorded many times. The chain recombines TRBV2 with TRBJ2-7; TRBD2 matches at 8 bases. V shed 2 bases and J 1 base; nucleotides not matched to a gene: 4. This CDR3 spans 15 amino acids. The germline V gene has CDR1 SNHLY and CDR2 FYNNEI. This CDR3 reads CASSERSGRSYEQYF. CDR3 DNA: TGTGCCAGCAGTGAAAGAAGCGGGAGATCCTACGAGCAGTACTTC.

This clonotype has ten or more counts. This chain links TRBV6-1 with TRBJ2-6; D not certain. CDR1 and CDR2 from the germline V gene are MNHNS and SASEGT. CDR3 size: 15 residues. With 4 bases removed from V and 0 bases from J, the gap between germline ends came to 7 bases. The CDR3: CASSGESSGANVLTF. CDR3 DNA sequence: TGTGCCAGCAGTGGAGAGAGCTCTGGGGCCAACGTCCTGACTTTC.

This clonotype was recorded many times. This chain joins TRBV6-1 and TRBJ2-3; 13 bases align to TRBD2. CDR1 and CDR2 (germline): MNHNS, SASEGT. V lost 5 bases, J lost 4 bases, and 12 bases stayed unmatched. The CDR3 contains 18 residues. CDR3 sequence: CASSSRTGTSGIADTQYF. The DNA of the CDR3 is TGTGCCAGCAGTTCCCGAACCGGGACTAGCGGGATTGCAGATACGCAGTATTTT.

The V and J genes are TRBV6-1 and TRBJ2-2; 10 bases match TRBD2. CDR1 and CDR2 (germline): MNHNS, SASEGT. V dropped 8 bases and J dropped 5; count of bases not matched to a gene: 8. The CDR3 totals 15 residues. The CDR3 here is CASAWTSGITGELFF. For the CDR3, the DNA is TGTGCCAGCGCTTGGACTAGCGGAATTACCGGGGAGCTGTTTTTT.

As for this clonotype: This may be a read error: a much more frequent sequence differs by one nucleotide. This chain joins TRBV28 and TRBJ1-6, with D perhaps TRBD1 (5 bases). The length of the CDR3 is 14 residues. Germline V gene lookup returns CDR1 MDHEN and CDR2 SYDVKM. CDR3 sequence reads: CASSFGGSGSLLHF. In DNA, the CDR3 is TGTGCCAGCAGTTTTGGGGGATCGGGGTCACTCCTCCACTTT.